A selection of T cell receptor beta chains follows, all from one sample in a study of T cells in Graves' hyperthyroidism and ophthalmopathy. TCRdb re-called the multiplex PCR reads with MiXCR, one entry per CDR3 protein. The sample consists of around 400,000 distinct CDR3 sequences, roughly 14% of them appearing once. The sample consisted of blood. The origin of the receptors is a woman in her late teens or twenties with Graves' hyperthyroidism that later progressed to Graves' ophthalmopathy. Both conserved end residues are part of each CDR3. The order of the fields is D gene, J gene, V gene, clone size, CDR3 protein, CDR3 DNA. A D gene is named only where the DNA matches it firmly. Clone size is stated in some rows and not others, as once, few, many or a class when expanded.

D: .
J: TRBJ1-1
V: TRBV2
size: many
CDR3: CASSGGPEAFF
DNA: TGTGCCAGCAGTGGAGGACCTGAAGCTTTCTTT

D: .
J: TRBJ2-1
V: TRBV28
size: few
CDR3: CASSFRSEQFF
DNA: TGTGCCAGCAGTTTTCGTAGTGAGCAGTTCTTC

D: TRBD2
J: TRBJ2-5
V: TRBV12-3/TRBV12-4
size: many
CDR3: CASTRWRTSGTRISQETQYF
DNA: TGTGCCAGCACTCGTTGGAGGACTAGCGGGACTAGGATCTCCCAAGAGACCCAGTACTTC

D: TRBD1
J: TRBJ2-5
V: TRBV7-2
size: many
CDR3: CASSFADRTDKYF
DNA: TGTGCCAGCAGCTTCGCGGACAGGACCGACAAGTACTTC

D: .
J: TRBJ1-2
V: TRBV28
size: many
CDR3: CASSRTGTEVPNYGYTF
DNA: TGTGCCAGCAGTAGAACCGGGACGGAGGTCCCTAACTATGGCTACACCTTC

D: TRBD2
J: TRBJ2-7
V: TRBV3-1
size: .
CDR3: CASSQVLSGRASLREQYF
DNA: TGTGCCAGCAGCCAAGTCCTTAGCGGGAGGGCTAGTCTGCGAGAGCAGTACTTC

D: .
J: TRBJ2-1
V: TRBV18
size: .
CDR3: CASSPDFGGASYNEQFF
DNA: TGTGCCAGCTCCCCCGACTTCGGGGGAGCCTCCTACAATGAGCAGTTCTTC

D: .
J: TRBJ1-4
V: TRBV11-2
size: once
CDR3: CASSQGGTSWGNEKLFF
DNA: TGTGCCAGCAGCCAAGGGGGGACCTCATGGGGTAATGAAAAACTGTTTTTT

D: TRBD2
J: TRBJ2-1
V: TRBV20-1
size: many
CDR3: CSATSGSISYNEQFF
DNA: TGCAGTGCGACTAGCGGGAGTATTTCCTACAATGAGCAGTTCTTC

D: TRBD2
J: TRBJ2-3
V: TRBV20-1
size: many
CDR3: CSAVAGGLEDTQYF
DNA: TGCAGCGCAGTAGCGGGAGGGCTCGAGGATACGCAGTATTTT

D: TRBD1
J: TRBJ1-4
V: TRBV27
size: few
CDR3: CASRHRGTNEKLFF
DNA: TGTGCCAGCAGACACAGGGGTACTAATGAAAAACTGTTTTTT

D: .
J: TRBJ1-5
V: TRBV6-1
size: many
CDR3: CASSPAGRGNQPQHF
DNA: TGTGCCAGCAGTCCCGCAGGGAGAGGCAATCAGCCCCAGCATTTT

D: .
J: TRBJ1-5
V: TRBV6-1
size: .
CDR3: CASSQGRTENQPQHF
DNA: TGTGCCAGCAGCCAGGGGCGGACGGAAAATCAGCCCCAGCATTTT

D: .
J: TRBJ1-1
V: TRBV27
size: many
CDR3: CASSSRLQGASEAFF
DNA: TGTGCCAGCAGTTCGCGATTACAGGGAGCTAGTGAAGCTTTCTTT

D: TRBD2
J: TRBJ2-1
V: TRBV27
size: many
CDR3: CASSLFSASGSSYNEQFF
DNA: TGTGCCAGCAGTTTATTTTCCGCTAGCGGGAGCTCCTACAATGAGCAGTTCTTC

D: TRBD1
J: TRBJ2-2
V: TRBV7-2
size: many
CDR3: CASSLQPTGITGELFF
DNA: TGTGCCAGCAGCCTTCAACCGACAGGGATCACCGGGGAGCTGTTTTTT

D: TRBD1
J: TRBJ1-4
V: TRBV11-2
size: many
CDR3: CASSLLGTGYIPEKLFF
DNA: TGTGCCAGCAGCTTACTCGGGACAGGGTATATTCCGGAAAAACTGTTTTTT

D: TRBD2
J: TRBJ2-5
V: TRBV7-8
size: many
CDR3: CASSLPVAGGQETQYF
DNA: TGTGCCAGCAGCTTACCAGTAGCGGGAGGGCAGGAGACCCAGTACTTC

D: .
J: TRBJ1-3
V: TRBV28
size: many
CDR3: CASSLSGVRSSGNTIYF
DNA: TGTGCCAGCAGTTTGAGTGGAGTGAGGAGCTCTGGAAACACCATATATTTT

D: TRBD2
J: TRBJ2-7
V: TRBV28
size: many
CDR3: CASSLYTGGPDEQYF
DNA: TGTGCCAGCAGTTTATATACGGGAGGGCCGGACGAGCAGTACTTC

D: .
J: TRBJ1-5
V: TRBV6-2/TRBV6-3
size: many
CDR3: CASSQPRDGGRFLGNQPQHF
DNA: TGTGCCAGCAGCCAACCCAGAGATGGGGGGCGGTTTTTGGGCAATCAGCCCCAGCATTTT

D: .
J: TRBJ2-7
V: TRBV18
size: .
CDR3: CASPPKLSVRSYEQYF
DNA: TGTGCCAGCCCACCTAAGCTTAGCGTTCGATCCTACGAGCAGTACTTC

D: TRBD1
J: TRBJ2-7
V: TRBV29-1
size: .
CDR3: CSVEDQTGGLLREQYF
DNA: TGCAGCGTTGAAGATCAAACAGGGGGGTTACTAAGGGAGCAGTACTTC

D: .
J: TRBJ2-3
V: TRBV9
size: few
CDR3: CASSARQGGTDTQYF
DNA: TGTGCCAGCAGCGCACGACAGGGAGGGACAGATACGCAGTATTTT

D: TRBD2
J: TRBJ2-1
V: TRBV29-1
size: .
CDR3: CSVEGRTSGSSYNEQFF
DNA: TGCAGCGTTGAGGGTAGGACTAGCGGGAGCTCCTACAATGAGCAGTTCTTC

D: .
J: TRBJ2-7
V: TRBV19
size: .
CDR3: CASSIAGGSSYEQYF
DNA: TGTGCCAGTAGTATAGCGGGCGGGTCATCCTACGAGCAGTACTTC

D: .
J: TRBJ2-7
V: TRBV28
size: many
CDR3: CASSLQGTNHYEQYF
DNA: TGTGCCAGCAGTTTACAGGGAACCAATCATTACGAGCAGTACTTC

D: .
J: TRBJ1-2
V: TRBV29-1
size: many
CDR3: CSVERQNYGYTF
DNA: TGCAGCGTTGAGAGGCAGAACTATGGCTACACCTTC

D: .
J: TRBJ2-7
V: TRBV27
size: many
CDR3: CASSLSGVYEQYF
DNA: TGTGCCAGCAGTTTATCGGGGGTCTACGAGCAGTACTTC

D: .
J: TRBJ1-5
V: TRBV28
size: many
CDR3: CASTRGYRSNQPQHF
DNA: TGTGCCAGCACCCGGGGGTATAGGAGCAATCAGCCCCAGCATTTT

D: TRBD1
J: TRBJ2-3
V: TRBV10-3
size: few
CDR3: CAIEGTGGPDTQYF
DNA: TGTGCCATCGAGGGGACAGGGGGTCCAGATACGCAGTATTTT

D: .
J: TRBJ1-1
V: TRBV3-1
size: many
CDR3: CASSQFLGQEDTEAFF
DNA: TGTGCCAGCAGCCAATTTCTGGGTCAGGAGGACACTGAAGCTTTCTTT

D: .
J: TRBJ2-1
V: TRBV29-1
size: many
CDR3: CSVEGGIDSNSYNEQFF
DNA: TGCAGCGTTGAAGGGGGGATAGACAGTAACTCCTACAATGAGCAGTTCTTC

D: TRBD1
J: TRBJ2-2
V: TRBV6-2/TRBV6-3
size: few
CDR3: CASSYSGQGSGELFF
DNA: TGTGCCAGCAGTTACTCGGGACAGGGCTCCGGGGAGCTGTTTTTT

D: .
J: TRBJ2-7
V: TRBV20-1
size: many
CDR3: CSARQVVEQYF
DNA: TGCAGTGCCAGACAGGTGGTCGAGCAGTACTTC

D: .
J: TRBJ2-3
V: TRBV3-1
size: once
CDR3: CASSQGRVADTQYF
DNA: TGTGCCAGCAGCCAAGGACGGGTCGCAGATACGCAGTATTTT

D: .
J: TRBJ2-2
V: TRBV4-3
size: once
CDR3: CASSQEMSLMGGELFF
DNA: TGCGCCAGCAGCCAAGAGATGAGTCTCATGGGCGGGGAGCTGTTTTTT